These 30 T cell receptor beta chains were sequenced from one sample in a study of cytomegalovirus exposure and HLA in healthy donors. The PCR had 60 Vbeta and 13 Jbeta primers. Clones were read by immunoSEQ multiplex PCR, and TCRdb kept only the in-frame ones, dropping some. The data hold some 170,000 clones, with 70% to 80% observed a single time. Sequenced input: PBMCs. The source is a man aged 60-69 years in good health and CMV-seronegative.

The rearrangement links TRBV2 to TRBJ2-3; D might be TRBD2 (6 bases). The ends were cut back, 8 bases at V and 1 base at J, with 13 bases in the middle. CDR3 length: 14 residues. Germline V gives CDR1 SNHLY, CDR2 FYNNEI. CDR3 sequence: CASEWGDGTDTQYF. CDR3 coding DNA: TGTGCCAGCGAGTGGGGGGACGGCACAGATACGCAGTATTTT.

The CDR3 DNA sequence: TGTGCCAGCAGCATTCGACAGGGGCCCATCTCCTATAATTCACCCCTCCACTTT. This translates into CASSIRQGPISYNSPLHF. V usage is TRBV5-4 and J usage is TRBJ1-6; 8 bases are shared with TRBD1. This CDR3 comprises 18 residues. V lost 4 bases to trimming and J lost 0 bases; unmatched junction nucleotides: 9. Germline V gene data show CDR1 as SGHNT and CDR2 as YYREEE (reference sequence). The full variable domain, with the rest looked up from reference TRBV5-4 and TRBJ1-6, is ETGVTQSPTHLIKTRGQQVTLRCSSQSGHNTVSWYQQALGQGPQFIFQYYREEENGRGNFPPRFSGLQFPNYSSELNVNALELDDSALYLCASSIRQGPISYNSPLHFGNGTRLTVT.

This clone turned up a few times. V gene TRBV5-1 combines with J gene TRBJ2-3; TRBD2 matches at 8 bases. The germline V gene has CDR1 SGHRS and CDR2 YFSETQ. The V and J ends lost 4 bases and 0 bases, in that order; junction bases with no gene match: 4. This CDR3 is built from 15 residues. Here the CDR3 reads CASSTTSGSTDTQYF. The CDR3 DNA reads as TGCGCCAGCAGCACTACTAGCGGTAGCACAGATACGCAGTATTTT.

The J gene is TRBJ2-1, the V gene TRBV25-1; perhaps TRBD2 as D (6 bases). V gave up 7 bases and J gave up 5 bases, with 18 bases separating them. CDR3 length: 15 amino acids. Germline CDR1 reads MGHDK; CDR2 reads SYGVNS. CDR3 region: CASTLNFAGNNEQFF. For the CDR3, the DNA is TGTGCCAGCACCCTGAACTTTGCGGGAAACAATGAGCAGTTCTTC.

This clone was counted only a few times. V gene TRBV20-1 combines with J gene TRBJ2-7; tentatively, D is TRBD1 (5 bases). Germline V lookup: CDR1 DFQATT, CDR2 SNEGSKA (reference sequence). This CDR3 contains 11 residues. V was cut by 3 bases and J by 3 bases, with 6 bases left in between. CDR3 nucleotide sequence: TGCAGTGCTAGGCAGGGCTACGAGCAGTACTTC. Translating gives CSARQGYEQYF.

The CDR3 loop is CASSLAGNGNQPQHF. The CDR3 DNA reads as TGTGCCAGCAGCTTGGCAGGGAATGGCAATCAGCCCCAGCATTTT. V and J are TRBV5-6 and TRBJ1-5, with TRBD1 as a possible D gene (5 bases). V was trimmed by 0 bases and J by 2 bases, leaving 9 bases between them. CDR1 SGHDT and CDR2 YYEEEE come from the germline V gene. The CDR3 length is 15 residues.

V is TRBV27 and J is TRBJ1-6; no reliable D call. The CDR3 has 15 residues. Germline V gene sequence: CDR1 MNHEY, CDR2 SMNVEV (reference sequence). The V end lost 3 bases, the J end lost 7 bases, and 13 bases lay between the germline ends. In DNA, the CDR3 is TGTGCCAGCAGTTTGTCCCGGGGAGGGAATTCACCCCTCCACTTT. As protein: CASSLSRGGNSPLHF.

This clone was counted a few times. The CDR3 spells CASSLGLAGGPGEQFF. CDR3 DNA sequence: TGTGCCAGCAGCTTAGGACTAGCGGGAGGGCCCGGTGAGCAGTTCTTC. V gene TRBV13 combines with J gene TRBJ2-1; TRBD2 agrees at 13 bases. V dropped 0 bases and J dropped 9; count of bases not matched to a gene: 5. Per germline, CDR1 PRHDT and CDR2 FYEKMQ (reference sequence). The CDR3 is 16 amino acids.

The DNA of the CDR3 is TGTGCCAGTAGTTCCACAGGGTTTCAAGAGACCCAGTACTTC. Translation: CASSSTGFQETQYF. This chain uses TRBV19 with TRBJ2-5, with D perhaps matching TRBD1 (6 bases). The CDR3 totals 14 residues. The V gene lost 5 bases and the J gene lost 2 bases, with 12 bases spanning the gap. CDR1 and CDR2 from the germline V gene are LNHDA and SQIVND (reference sequence).

The CDR3 bases are TGTGCCACCAGCAGAGACGGGACAGTGGGAAACACCATATATTTT. Encoded protein: CATSRDGTVGNTIYF. V is TRBV15 and J is TRBJ1-3; 7 bases match TRBD1. The CDR3 runs 15 residues. Germline-derived CDR1 and CDR2 are LNHNV and YYDKDF (reference sequence). V lost 0 bases, J lost 4 bases, and 3 bases stayed unmatched.

The rearrangement links TRBV4-1 to TRBJ2-3; D is ambiguous. This CDR3 is 14 amino acids long. Trimming removed 2 bases at V and 6 bases at J, with 12 bases between. CDR1 MGHRA and CDR2 YSYEKL come from the germline V gene. The CDR3 here is CASSQMALVDTQYF. In DNA, the CDR3 is TGCGCCAGCAGCCAAATGGCCCTGGTGGATACGCAGTATTTT.

CDR3: CAISARSSGANVLTF. DNA for the CDR3: TGTGCCATCAGTGCTCGTAGCTCTGGGGCCAACGTCCTGACTTTC. The genes are TRBV10-3 and TRBJ2-6; D is ambiguous. The CDR3 spans 15 residues. V lost 4 bases, J lost 0 bases, and 7 bases lay in between. Germline V gene lookup returns CDR1 ENHRY and CDR2 SYGVKD.

This clone was recorded once. The rearrangement joins TRBV28 to TRBJ2-5; tentative D call: TRBD1 (6 bases). TRBJ2-7 explains the end of the DNA better; the J call may be wrong. There are 14 residues in the CDR3. Germline V lookup: CDR1 MDHEN, CDR2 SYDVKM. CDR3 loop: CASSSGQLPYEQYF. CDR3 nucleotide sequence: TGTGCCAGCAGTTCAGGACAGTTACCCTACGAGCAGTACTTC.

The V gene is TRBV6-5, the J gene TRBJ2-7; D not certain. Germline lookup yields CDR1 MNHEY and CDR2 SVGAGI. There are 14 residues in the CDR3. Trimming removed 6 bases at V and 0 bases at J, with 12 bases between. CDR3 loop: CASSVLRSSYEQYF. DNA of the CDR3: TGTGCCAGCAGCGTCTTGAGGTCCTCCTACGAGCAGTACTTC.

CDR3 sequence reads: CASHPQGASTDTQYF. The CDR3 DNA is TGTGCCAGCCACCCACAGGGCGCTAGCACAGATACGCAGTATTTT. V is TRBV19 and J is TRBJ2-3, with a tentative D call TRBD1 (6 bases). Germline V gene lookup returns CDR1 LNHDA and CDR2 SQIVND (reference sequence). This CDR3 spans 15 amino acids. V was clipped by 9 bases and J by 0 bases, with 16 bases between them. Complete variable domain (other parts from reference TRBV19 and TRBJ2-3): DGGITQSPKYLFRKEGQNVTLSCEQNLNHDAMYWYRQDPGQGLRLIYYSQIVNDFQKGDIAEGYSVSREKKESFPLTVTSAQKNPTAFYLCASHPQGASTDTQYFGPGTRLTVL.

V gene TRBV27 combines with J gene TRBJ2-7, with D perhaps matching TRBD2 (5 bases). Germline V gene sequence: CDR1 MNHEY, CDR2 SMNVEV (reference sequence). Trimming removed 1 base from V and 2 bases from J, with 6 bases in between. The CDR3 runs to 13 residues. The CDR3 protein is CASSLFGTYEQYF. CDR3 nucleotide sequence: TGTGCCAGCAGTTTATTCGGGACCTACGAGCAGTACTTC.

The J gene is TRBJ2-2, the V gene TRBV15, with D hard to call. Germline-derived CDR1 and CDR2 are LNHNV and YYDKDF (reference sequence). This CDR3 has 15 residues. V dropped 1 base and J dropped 1 base, with 7 bases sitting between them. CDR3 residues: CATSRGAGNTGELFF. Here the CDR3 DNA reads TGTGCCACCAGCAGAGGGGCAGGGAACACCGGGGAGCTGTTTTTT.

This clone was picked up a small number of times. V and J are TRBV5-1 and TRBJ1-6, with 9 bases matching TRBD1. In germline, CDR1 is SGHRS, CDR2 YFSETQ. Germline trimming cut 3 bases from V and 6 bases from J; bases unmatched to any gene: 4. There are 15 residues in the CDR3. CDR3 in DNA: TGCGCCAGCAGCTCAAGGACAGGGGTTAATTCACCCCTCCACTTT. This translates into CASSSRTGVNSPLHF. The full variable domain, in which reference TRBV5-1 and TRBJ1-6 provide the parts outside the CDR3, is KAGVTQTPRYLIKTRGQQVTLSCSPISGHRSVSWYQQTPGQGLQFLFEYFSETQRNKGNFPGRFSGRQFSNSRSEMNVSTLELGDSALYLCASSSRTGVNSPLHFGNGTRLTVT.

This clone has just a few counts. The CDR3 here is CASSFSLNTEAFF. For the CDR3, the DNA is TGTGCCAGCAGCTTCTCGTTGAACACTGAAGCTTTCTTT. The chain employs TRBV7-9 and TRBJ1-1, with D hard to call. Germline values: CDR1 SEHNR, CDR2 FQNEAQ (reference sequence). The CDR3 covers 13 residues. The germline V and J ends were trimmed by 3 bases and 0 bases, with 5 bases remaining between them.

Points on this clone: Germline and junction disagree at one end, which may indicate a read error. The gene calls are TRBV5-4 and TRBJ2-2; D might be TRBD1 (5 bases). CDR1 and CDR2 from the germline V gene are SGHNT and YYREEE (reference sequence). The CDR3 is 14 residues long. CDR3 in DNA: TGTGCCAGCACCCGATCGGTGGACACCGAGGAGCTGTTTTTT. Translating it yields CASTRSVDTEELFF.

This chain links TRBV2 with TRBJ1-4; a possible D gene is TRBD1 (6 bases). Trimming pared 7 bases from V and 0 bases from J, leaving 12 bases between. Germline CDR1 is SNHLY and CDR2 is FYNNEI. This CDR3 is built from 15 residues. The CDR3 sequence: CASKDSRSTNEKLFF. The CDR3 bases are TGTGCCAGCAAGGACAGCAGATCAACTAATGAAAAACTGTTTTTT.

The rearrangement joins TRBV29-1 to TRBJ2-5; D is possibly TRBD1 (6 bases). There are 15 residues in the CDR3. From germline, CDR1 is SQVTM and CDR2 ANQGSEA. Trimming removed 6 bases from V and 1 base from J, with 18 bases in between. For the CDR3, the DNA is TGCAGCGTAACAAATTCCGGGACAACCCAAGAGACCCAGTACTTC. Translating it yields CSVTNSGTTQETQYF.

V is TRBV28 and J is TRBJ1-3; no clear D. Germline values: CDR1 MDHEN, CDR2 SYDVKM. V was trimmed by 7 bases and J by 0 bases, leaving 13 bases between them. The CDR3 sequence is 15 residues long. CDR3 DNA sequence: TGTGCCAGCACCCTAACCGGGGTCTCTGGAAACACCATATATTTT. Protein product: CASTLTGVSGNTIYF.

This clone was counted between two and nine times. The chain employs TRBV28 and TRBJ2-7; tentative D call: TRBD2 (6 bases). The germline V gene has CDR1 MDHEN and CDR2 SYDVKM. V dropped 6 bases and J dropped 7 bases, with 7 bases sitting between them. The CDR3 sequence is 10 residues long. CDR3 sequence reads: CASRREEQYF. CDR3 sequence (DNA): TGTGCCAGCAGACGGGAGGAGCAGTACTTC.

The rearrangement joins TRBV7-9 to TRBJ1-1; 7 bases are a match to TRBD1. Germline V lookup: CDR1 SEHNR, CDR2 FQNEAQ (reference sequence). The V segment lost 2 bases and the J segment 4 bases; nucleotides outside the gene matches: 7. The CDR3 contains 15 residues. As DNA, the CDR3 is TGTGCCAGCAGCTTAAGTTACAGGGGTTTCACTGAAGCTTTCTTT. Amino acids: CASSLSYRGFTEAFF.

The J gene is TRBJ1-1, the V gene TRBV6-6; no clear D. Trimming took off 4 bases at V and 4 bases at J, with 13 bases between the two ends. The CDR3 has 14 amino acids. In germline, CDR1 is MNHNY, CDR2 SVGAGI (reference sequence). CDR3 sequence reads: CASSSSGSSTEAFF. The CDR3, as DNA: TGTGCCAGCAGTTCCTCGGGGAGTAGCACTGAAGCTTTCTTT.

Remarks on this clone: The junction does not match germline at one end; this may be a read error. The chain carries TRBV5-1 and TRBJ1-2; D is unclear. Germline loops: CDR1 SGHRS, CDR2 YFSETQ. The CDR3 totals 16 residues. CDR3 region: CASRLVYSNSVYGYTF. Written as DNA, the CDR3 is TGCGCCAGCAGATTGGTGTACTCAAATTCGGTTTATGGCTACACCTTC. Using reference TRBV5-1 and TRBJ1-2 for the parts outside the CDR3, the full variable domain is KAGVTQTPRYLIKTRGQQVTLSCSPISGHRSVSWYQQTPGQGLQFLFEYFSETQRNKGNFPGRFSGRQFSNSRSEMNVSTLELGDSALYLCASRLVYSNSVYGYTFGSGTRLTVV.

Only a few counts were recorded for this clone. The CDR3 loop reads CASSLAQGANNEQFF. The CDR3 DNA reads TGCGCCAGCAGCTTGGCACAGGGGGCTAACAATGAGCAGTTCTTC. The rearrangement joins TRBV5-1 to TRBJ2-1; 9 bases are shared with TRBD1. The V gene's germline CDR1 is SGHRS and CDR2 YFSETQ. This CDR3 is 15 amino acids long. The V gene end was trimmed by 0 bases and the J gene end by 5 bases; junction bases not matched to a gene: 3.

The J gene is TRBJ2-3, the V gene TRBV2; D might be TRBD1 (5 bases). This CDR3 is built from 15 residues. Germline CDR1 SNHLY, CDR2 FYNNEI. V gave up 6 bases and J gave up 0 bases, with 13 bases separating them. The CDR3 spells CASRKTDSSTDTQYF. The CDR3 coding sequence is TGTGCCAGCAGGAAGACAGACTCCAGCACAGATACGCAGTATTTT.

V usage is TRBV7-3 and J usage is TRBJ2-7, with D possibly being TRBD1 (5 bases). Germline V lookup: CDR1 SGHTA, CDR2 FQGTGA. Trimming cost V 2 bases and J 6 bases, with 11 bases left between them. The CDR3 runs to 13 residues. The CDR3 is CASSLAGSGEQYF. The CDR3 coding sequence is TGTGCCAGCAGCTTAGCAGGGTCGGGCGAGCAGTACTTC. The whole variable domain, filled in from reference TRBV7-3 and TRBJ2-7, reads GAGVSQTPSNKVTEKGKYVELRCDPISGHTALYWYRQSLGQGPEFLIYFQGTGAADDSGLPNDRFFAVRPEGSVSTLKIQRTERGDSAVYLCASSLAGSGEQYFGPGTRLTVT.